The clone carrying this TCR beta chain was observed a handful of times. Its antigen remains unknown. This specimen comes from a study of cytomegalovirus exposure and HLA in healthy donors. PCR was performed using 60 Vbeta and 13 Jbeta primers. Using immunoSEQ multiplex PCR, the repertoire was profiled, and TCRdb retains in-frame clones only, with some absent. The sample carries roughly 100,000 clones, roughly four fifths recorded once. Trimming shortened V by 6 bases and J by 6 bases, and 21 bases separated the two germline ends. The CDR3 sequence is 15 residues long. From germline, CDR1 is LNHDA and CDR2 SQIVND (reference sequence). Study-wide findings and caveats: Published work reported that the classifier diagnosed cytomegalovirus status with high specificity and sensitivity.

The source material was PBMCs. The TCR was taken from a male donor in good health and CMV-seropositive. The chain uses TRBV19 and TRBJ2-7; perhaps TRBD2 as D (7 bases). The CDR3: CASSQRIGGRGEQYF. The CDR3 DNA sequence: TGTGCCAGTAGCCAACGGATCGGGGGGCGCGGCGAGCAGTACTTC. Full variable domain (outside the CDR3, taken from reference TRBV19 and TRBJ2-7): DGGITQSPKYLFRKEGQNVTLSCEQNLNHDAMYWYRQDPGQGLRLIYYSQIVNDFQKGDIAEGYSVSREKKESFPLTVTSAQKNPTAFYLCASSQRIGGRGEQYFGPGTRLTVT.